This TCR beta chain was identified during a study of OX40 agonist ivuxolimab in advanced cancers. Study-wide context: Ivuxolimab doses were 0.01, 0.1, 0.3, 1.5, 3 or 10 mg/kg every 2 weeks. Past anti-PD-1, anti-PD-L1 or anti-CTLA-4 therapy was accepted, and 40% had received some. Study conclusions and caveats: Low clonal expansion, among the lowest seen, marked partial responders at 0.1-3.0 mg/kg.

Data came from immunoSEQ multiplex PCR; TCRdb stores just in-frame clones and leaves some out. The table has around 24,000 clones, approximately 86% seen once. This CDR3 has 14 residues. The V gene lost 0 bases and the J gene lost 1 base, with 7 bases spanning the gap. From germline, CDR1 is SGDLS and CDR2 YYNGEE. For this clone: Its antigen remains unknown.

The sequencing used CD4+ or CD8+ T cells sorted from blood, collected in a trial of the OX40 agonist ivuxolimab. J is TRBJ2-5 and V is TRBV9; D unresolved. The TCR comes from an adult with an advanced solid tumor such as melanoma, head and neck, liver or kidney cancer. The CDR3 region is CASSVAPAQETQYF. The CDR3 nucleotides read TGTGCCAGCAGCGTAGCTCCAGCCCAAGAGACCCAGTACTTC.